These 30 T cell receptor beta chains were sequenced from one sample in a study of naive and memory T cell subsets. Ligated cDNA underwent four rounds of PCR with nested alpha and beta constant region primers and SP2. TCRdb re-analysed the UMI-ligation and nested PCR reads in MiXCR, keeping a single row per CDR3 protein. The sample lists 40,000 or so distinct CDR3 sequences; approximately 9.9% were seen once. Documented treatment: skin biopsy from PPD injection site in Mantoux-positive individual. The library had UMIs added by 3' ligation of an oligonucleotide to TCR cDNA. Source: skin, taken from a tuberculin skin test site. The receptors come from an adult in good health.

The chain carries TRBV7-2 and TRBJ2-1; D might be TRBD1 or TRBD2, each matching 7 bases. Germline lookup yields CDR1 SGHTA and CDR2 FQGNSA. The CDR3 spans 15 residues. Trimming stripped 4 bases from V and 3 bases from J, with 13 bases between. CDR3: CASSSAGDSYNEQFF. The CDR3 bases are TGTGCCAGCAGCTCGGCGGGGGACAGCTACAATGAGCAGTTCTTC.

This clonotype came up many times. V gene TRBV11-2 combines with J gene TRBJ2-1; 8 bases align to TRBD2. Germline V gene data show CDR1 as SGHAT and CDR2 as FQNNGV. The CDR3 totals 16 residues. V dropped 5 bases and J dropped 8; count of bases not matched to a gene: 14. The CDR3 reads CASSPFVRGAMHEQFF. CDR3 nucleotide sequence: TGTGCCAGCAGCCCCTTCGTGCGGGGGGCCATGCATGAGCAGTTCTTC.

The chain couples TRBV28 to TRBJ1-1; D perhaps matches TRBD1 (6 bases). The V gene's germline CDR1 is MDHEN and CDR2 SYDVKM. Trimming stripped 1 base from V and 1 base from J, with 16 bases between. CDR3 size: 17 residues. The CDR3 loop reads CASSLYVWGGRNTEAFF. CDR3 DNA sequence: TGTGCCAGCAGTTTATATGTGTGGGGGGGCCGGAACACTGAAGCTTTCTTT.

This clonotype was detected many times. The chain carries TRBV28 and TRBJ2-3; the D is unclear. V dropped 4 bases and J dropped 1 base, with 18 bases sitting between them. Germline CDR1 and CDR2: MDHEN and SYDVKM. CDR3 length: 17 residues. The CDR3 reads CASSSPLGIAGTDTQYF. CDR3 sequence (DNA): TGTGCCAGCAGTTCCCCGCTAGGGATCGCCGGCACAGATACGCAGTATTTT.

V gene TRBV29-1 combines with J gene TRBJ2-3; D not certain. Germline V gene sequence: CDR1 SQVTM, CDR2 ANQGSEA. CDR3 size: 13 residues. V shed 6 bases and J shed 6 bases, with 16 bases lying between them. The CDR3 sequence is CSVESSSLDTQYF. The DNA for the CDR3 is TGCAGCGTCGAATCGTCTAGTTTGGATACGCAGTATTTT.

This clonotype was seen only a few times. This chain joins TRBV6-6 and TRBJ1-5; weak D call: TRBD1 (5 bases). CDR1 MNHNY and CDR2 SVGAGI come from the germline V gene (reference sequence). V was shortened by 6 bases and J by 4 bases, with 13 bases between the two germline ends. The CDR3 is 14 amino acids. This CDR3 is CASRTMGENQPQHF. CDR3 in DNA: TGTGCCAGCAGAACAATGGGGGAGAATCAGCCCCAGCATTTT.

In this sample, this clonotype turned up many times. The rearrangement links TRBV7-9 to TRBJ2-2; D remains unclear. The length of the CDR3 is 13 residues. Germline V gene lookup returns CDR1 SEHNR and CDR2 FQNEAQ (reference sequence). V was shortened by 3 bases and J by 6 bases, with 8 bases between the two germline ends. CDR3 sequence reads: CASSFGVAGELFF. CDR3 DNA sequence: TGTGCCAGCAGCTTTGGTGTTGCCGGGGAGCTGTTTTTT.

This clonotype was seen just once. The genes are TRBV18 and TRBJ1-1, with 8 bases fitting TRBD1. Per the germline V gene, CDR1 is KGHSH and CDR2 is LQKENI. V shed 6 bases and J 4 bases; nucleotides not matched to a gene: 1. The CDR3 consists of 12 residues. The CDR3 DNA sequence: TGTGCCAGCTCCGGACAGGGCACTGAAGCTTTCTTT. It codes for CASSGQGTEAFF.

This clonotype showed up just a few times. The chain carries TRBV11-3 and TRBJ2-1, with D possibly being TRBD2 (5 bases). The CDR3 extends over 14 amino acids. V was pared by 1 base and J by 13 bases, with 17 bases between. The germline CDR1 and CDR2 sequences are SGHNT and YENEEA. DNA for the CDR3: TGTGCCAGCAGCTTAGGCCGACTTTCGGGAAACCAGTTCTTC. Translated: CASSLGRLSGNQFF.

The rearrangement joins TRBV5-1 to TRBJ1-1, with D possibly matching TRBD1 (6 bases). Germline lookup yields CDR1 SGHRS and CDR2 YFSETQ. The CDR3 is 13 residues long. V was cut by 0 bases and J by 6 bases, with 9 bases left in between. The CDR3 region is CASSLAGTPEAFF. In DNA form, the CDR3 reads TGCGCCAGCAGCTTGGCCGGGACACCTGAAGCTTTCTTT.

This clonotype was observed at least ten times. The rearrangement uses TRBV5-1 and TRBJ2-1, with a possible D match to TRBD2 (6 bases). The CDR3 covers 14 residues. The germline gives CDR1 SGHRS, CDR2 YFSETQ. The V end was cut by 4 bases, the J end by 5 bases, with 13 bases between. The CDR3 bases are TGCGCCAGCAGCCCCCGGGACTTAGACAATGAGCAGTTCTTC. Its protein product is CASSPRDLDNEQFF.

This clonotype was counted ten times or more. The chain joins TRBV15 to TRBJ2-7; TRBD1 matches at 11 bases. CDR3 length equals 16 residues. The V gene end was trimmed by 3 bases and the J gene end by 2 bases; junction bases not matched to a gene: 6. The germline CDR1 and CDR2 sequences are LNHNV and YYDKDF (reference sequence). The CDR3 spells CATSSRQGQGAYEQYF. The DNA of the CDR3 is TGTGCCACCAGCAGTCGTCAGGGACAGGGGGCCTACGAGCAGTACTTC. The variable domain in full, completed from reference TRBV15 and TRBJ2-7, reads DAMVIQNPRYQVTQFGKPVTLSCSQTLNHNVMYWYQQKSSQAPKLLFHYYDKDFNNEADTPDNFQSRRPNTSFCFLDIRSPGLGDTAMYLCATSSRQGQGAYEQYFGPGTRLTVT.

At least ten counts were recorded for this clonotype. This sequence joins TRBV27 and TRBJ1-6, with D possibly being TRBD1 (5 bases). The length of the CDR3 is 14 residues. Per germline, CDR1 MNHEY and CDR2 SMNVEV (reference sequence). V was pared by 6 bases and J by 8 bases, with 14 bases between. The CDR3 reads CASRTTEFYSPLHF. The CDR3 region has the DNA TGTGCCAGCAGAACGACAGAGTTCTATTCACCCCTCCACTTT.

This clonotype was counted ten times or more. The chain links TRBV12-3 or TRBV12-4 to TRBJ2-6; D is perhaps TRBD2 (5 bases). Deletions cut 2 bases from V and 1 base from J, with 15 bases between. CDR3 length equals 18 residues. CDR3 bases: TGTGCCAGCAGTTTACCCGGACTGCCTAGATCTGGGGCCAACGTCCTGACTTTC. Encoded protein: CASSLPGLPRSGANVLTF.

This clonotype has just a few counts. The rearrangement uses TRBV27 and TRBJ1-2; D is undetermined. CDR1 and CDR2 from the germline V gene are MNHEY and SMNVEV (reference sequence). V lost 2 bases and J lost 4, with 8 bases in between. There are 13 residues in the CDR3. CDR3 region: CASSLRHFYGYTF. For the CDR3, the DNA is TGTGCCAGCAGTTTACGACACTTCTATGGCTACACCTTC.

This clonotype was seen a handful of times. The chain links TRBV24-1 to TRBJ2-2; D is possibly TRBD1 (5 bases). Germline assignment: CDR1 KGHDR and CDR2 SFDVKD. This CDR3 has 13 residues. Trimming took off 5 bases at V and 3 bases at J, with 6 bases between the two ends. In nucleotides, the CDR3 is TGTGCCACCAGTGTACAGGACACCGGGGAGCTGTTTTTT. This encodes CATSVQDTGELFF.

Points on this clonotype: A much bigger clone sits one base away, suggesting this may be a read error. The rearrangement joins TRBV29-1 to TRBJ1-1; TRBD1 matches at 8 bases. The V segment lost 8 bases and the J segment 9 bases; nucleotides outside the gene matches: 8. The germline CDR1 and CDR2 sequences are SQVTM and ANQGSEA. The CDR3 is 11 residues long. CDR3 nucleotides: TGCAGCATTGGAGGACAGGGAAAAGCTTTCTTT. Its translation is CSIGGQGKAFF.

V is TRBV7-4 and J is TRBJ2-1; 16 positions match TRBD2. Trimming cost V 3 bases and J 1 base; bases outside gene matches: 6. Per germline, CDR1 SGHVT and CDR2 SQSDAQ. CDR3 length: 19 amino acids. The CDR3: CASSLGTSGRERSYNEQFF. Written as DNA, the CDR3 is TGTGCCAGCAGCTTGGGGACTAGCGGGAGGGAGAGGTCCTACAATGAGCAGTTCTTC.

This clonotype was detected a few times. V is TRBV18 and J is TRBJ1-2, with D unclear. The CDR3 sequence is 14 residues long. CDR1 is KGHSH and CDR2 is LQKENI in the germline V gene. Trimming stripped 1 base from V and 6 bases from J, with 12 bases between. CDR3 bases: TGTGCCAGCTCACCACTTAGTTCCAAGGATGGCTACACCTTC. Translated, it gives CASSPLSSKDGYTF.

This clonotype was counted between two and nine times. The chain carries TRBV6-5 and TRBJ2-1; 10 positions match TRBD2. CDR1 and CDR2 (germline): MNHEY, SVGAGI. Trimming at V came to 2 bases and at J to 3 bases, leaving 13 bases not matched to a gene. The length of the CDR3 is 19 residues. CDR3 nucleotides: TGTGCCAGCAGTTACATCGGGACTAGCGCCTTAGGTAGCTACAATGAGCAGTTCTTC. Its protein product is CASSYIGTSALGSYNEQFF.

Ten or more counts support this clonotype. Since a much larger clone is just one base distant, this may be a read error. The V and J genes are TRBV29-1 and TRBJ2-7, with 15 bases matching TRBD2. With V trimmed by 5 bases and J by 2 bases, 4 bases remained unmatched. Germline CDR1 and CDR2: SQVTM and ANQGSEA. The CDR3 runs to 15 residues. The CDR3, as DNA: TGCAGCGTTCGAGGGACTAGCGGGAGGACCTACGAGCAGTACTTC. Protein product: CSVRGTSGRTYEQYF.

This clonotype was found a few times. CDR3 nucleotides: TGCAGCGGTCGCGCGGGACAGGGGTACTACACCTTC. It translates to CSGRAGQGYYTF. The rearrangement joins TRBV29-1 to TRBJ1-2; 10 bases match TRBD1. V shed 7 bases, J shed 10 bases, and the junction held 9 bases outside the gene matches. Germline loops: CDR1 SQVTM, CDR2 ANQGSEA. The CDR3 contains 12 residues.

This clonotype was counted only a few times. The genes are TRBV6-2 or TRBV6-3 and TRBJ1-6; D perhaps matches TRBD1 (6 bases). The CDR3 length is 13 residues. Germline V gives CDR1 MNHEY, CDR2 SVGEGT. Between the trimmed V and J ends, which lost 7 bases and 8 bases, there was a span of 12 bases. The CDR3 region is CASMEQGYSPLHF. Written as DNA, the CDR3 is TGTGCCAGCATGGAACAGGGTTATTCACCCCTCCACTTT.

The rearrangement joins TRBV27 to TRBJ2-3, with 9 bases matching TRBD1. This CDR3 has 14 residues. Germline CDR1 MNHEY, CDR2 SMNVEV (reference sequence). Trimming cost V 5 bases and J 6 bases; bases outside gene matches: 6. CDR3 DNA: TGTGCCAGCAGTCCCCGGGACAGGGTTGATACGCAGTATTTT. Its protein is CASSPRDRVDTQYF.

The rearrangement uses TRBV19 and TRBJ2-7; D unclear. Trimming stripped 5 bases from V and 0 bases from J, with 14 bases between. CDR1 is LNHDA and CDR2 is SQIVND in the germline V gene (reference sequence). The CDR3 is 15 amino acids. For the CDR3, the DNA is TGTGCCAGTAGTTCCCAGCCGGGCAACTCCTACGAGCAGTACTTC. Translation gives CASSSQPGNSYEQYF. Drawing the rest from reference TRBV19 and TRBJ2-7, the complete variable domain is DGGITQSPKYLFRKEGQNVTLSCEQNLNHDAMYWYRQDPGQGLRLIYYSQIVNDFQKGDIAEGYSVSREKKESFPLTVTSAQKNPTAFYLCASSSQPGNSYEQYFGPGTRLTVT.

This clonotype was seen more than once but under ten times. The chain couples TRBV2 to TRBJ2-3, with a tentative D call TRBD2 (6 bases). V lost 8 bases and J 3 bases, leaving 15 bases between the germline ends. CDR3 size: 14 residues. Germline CDR1 SNHLY, CDR2 FYNNEI. The CDR3 DNA follows: TGTGCCAGCGGATACGGGAGAAAGACAGATACGCAGTATTTT. It codes for CASGYGRKTDTQYF.

This clonotype has only a few counts. V and J are TRBV2 and TRBJ2-2; D call uncertain. Trimming removed 8 bases from V and 2 bases from J, with 12 bases in between. Germline CDR1 reads SNHLY; CDR2 reads FYNNEI. The CDR3 spans 14 residues. The CDR3 nucleotides are TGTGCCAGCCGTGGAAACAAAAACACCGGGGAGCTGTTTTTT. Protein: CASRGNKNTGELFF.

This clonotype was seen more than once but under ten times. The gene calls are TRBV20-1 and TRBJ2-1; D perhaps matches TRBD2 (6 bases). The V gene's germline CDR1 is DFQATT and CDR2 SNEGSKA (reference sequence). V gave up 1 base and J gave up 1 base, with 20 bases separating them. The CDR3 loop spans 18 amino acids. CDR3 coding DNA: TGCAGTGCTAGAGTGGGTGTGTTCGGGAGTAGGTCCTACAATGAGCAGTTCTTC. Translating gives CSARVGVFGSRSYNEQFF.

The chain has TRBV3-1 and TRBJ2-1; unclear D gene. CDR1 LGHDT and CDR2 YNNKEL come from the germline V gene (reference sequence). The ends were cut back, 1 base at V and 8 bases at J, with 15 bases in the middle. The CDR3 covers 15 residues. The chain's CDR3 is CASSQVPHSLDEQFF. DNA of the CDR3: TGTGCCAGCAGCCAAGTGCCACACTCCTTGGATGAGCAGTTCTTC.

This sequence joins TRBV12-3 or TRBV12-4 and TRBJ2-7, with D maybe TRBD1 (5 bases). There are 13 residues in the CDR3. V gave up 6 bases and J gave up 1 base, with 10 bases separating them. As DNA, the CDR3 is TGTGCCAGCAGGGAGACAGAATCCTACGAGCAGTACTTC. This codes for CASRETESYEQYF.